This is a list of T cell receptor beta chains from one sample in a study of STAT5B mutations in CD4+ large granular lymphocyte leukemia. Measured with immunoSEQ multiplex PCR; TCRdb has only the in-frame clones, and not every one. The sample shows approximately 31,000 clones, roughly 72% of them seen only once. The sequenced material came from CD4+ T cells from blood buffy coats. These receptor sequences come from a human donor in good health. Both conserved end residues are part of each CDR3. Each record gives: D gene, V gene, J gene, clone size, CDR3 protein, CDR3 DNA. D genes are given only for firm matches. Clone size is given for some rows only: seen once, a few or many times, or a class if the clone is expanded.

d_gene: NA
v_gene: TRBV15
j_gene: TRBJ1-6
abundance: NA
CDR3aa: CATSRDTQSNSPLHF
CDR3nt: TGTGCCACCAGCAGAGATACACAGTCAAATTCACCCCTCCACTTT

d_gene: TRBD1
v_gene: TRBV5-8
j_gene: TRBJ1-2
abundance: NA
CDR3aa: CASSWTGIVGGYTF
CDR3nt: TGTGCCAGCAGCTGGACAGGGATAGTCGGGGGCTACACCTTC

d_gene: TRBD1
v_gene: TRBV7-2
j_gene: TRBJ2-1
abundance: NA
CDR3aa: CASRRDRGAYNEQFF
CDR3nt: TGTGCCAGCCGAAGGGACAGGGGCGCCTACAATGAGCAGTTCTTC

d_gene: NA
v_gene: TRBV28
j_gene: TRBJ2-3
abundance: NA
CDR3aa: CASSSLRTPGSHTQYF
CDR3nt: TGTGCCAGCAGTTCATTACGAACCCCGGGCTCCCATACGCAGTATTTT

d_gene: NA
v_gene: TRBV5-1
j_gene: TRBJ2-6
abundance: NA
CDR3aa: CASSPHPQVSGANVLTF
CDR3nt: TGCGCCAGCAGCCCTCACCCTCAGGTCTCTGGGGCCAACGTCCTGACTTTC

d_gene: NA
v_gene: TRBV11-3
j_gene: TRBJ1-2
abundance: NA
CDR3aa: CASSLVGRGFYGYTF
CDR3nt: TGTGCCAGCAGCTTAGTTGGAAGGGGGTTCTATGGCTACACCTTC

d_gene: NA
v_gene: TRBV5-8
j_gene: TRBJ1-2
abundance: once
CDR3aa: CASSNLNNYGYTF
CDR3nt: TGTGCCAGCAGCAATTTGAACAACTATGGCTACACCTTC

d_gene: NA
v_gene: TRBV5-4
j_gene: TRBJ2-2
abundance: NA
CDR3aa: CASSAMRQAREELFF
CDR3nt: TGTGCCAGCAGCGCCATGCGACAGGCAAGGGAGGAGCTGTTTTTT

d_gene: TRBD1
v_gene: TRBV7-2
j_gene: TRBJ1-5
abundance: NA
CDR3aa: CASSLTGDQPQHF
CDR3nt: TGTGCCAGCAGCTTGACAGGGGATCAGCCCCAGCATTTT

d_gene: NA
v_gene: TRBV7-8
j_gene: TRBJ2-7
abundance: NA
CDR3aa: CASSLLGGPYEQYF
CDR3nt: TGTGCCAGCAGCTTATTAGGGGGACCCTACGAGCAGTACTTC

d_gene: NA
v_gene: TRBV4-3
j_gene: TRBJ2-3
abundance: NA
CDR3aa: CASSQEMRGATDTQYF
CDR3nt: TGCGCCAGCAGCCAAGAAATGAGGGGGGCCACAGATACGCAGTATTTT

d_gene: TRBD1
v_gene: TRBV5-1
j_gene: TRBJ2-2
abundance: NA
CDR3aa: CASSPGQGLTNTGELFF
CDR3nt: TGCGCCAGCAGCCCGGGACAGGGGTTAACGAACACCGGGGAGCTGTTTTTT

d_gene: NA
v_gene: TRBV5-4
j_gene: TRBJ2-7
abundance: NA
CDR3aa: CASGQRGAIYEQYF
CDR3nt: TGTGCCAGCGGGCAACGGGGCGCGATCTACGAGCAGTACTTC

d_gene: NA
v_gene: TRBV7-2
j_gene: TRBJ2-5
abundance: NA
CDR3aa: CASSPRGALETQYF
CDR3nt: TGTGCCAGCAGCCCTCGGGGGGCCTTGGAGACCCAGTACTTC

d_gene: NA
v_gene: TRBV9
j_gene: TRBJ1-3
abundance: NA
CDR3aa: CASSAVMGSGNTIYF
CDR3nt: TGTGCCAGCAGCGCCGTTATGGGCTCTGGAAACACCATATATTTT

d_gene: NA
v_gene: TRBV6-5
j_gene: TRBJ1-1
abundance: NA
CDR3aa: CASSSPGLNTEAFF
CDR3nt: TGTGCCAGCAGTTCCCCCGGGTTGAACACTGAAGCTTTCTTT

d_gene: NA
v_gene: TRBV5-1
j_gene: TRBJ2-3
abundance: NA
CDR3aa: CASSLADTQYF
CDR3nt: TGCGCCAGCAGCTTGGCAGATACGCAGTATTTT

d_gene: TRBD2
v_gene: TRBV19
j_gene: TRBJ2-1
abundance: NA
CDR3aa: CASSVSALAGGRNEQFF
CDR3nt: TGTGCCAGTAGTGTGTCGGCACTAGCGGGGGGGCGAAATGAGCAGTTCTTC

d_gene: TRBD1
v_gene: TRBV7-6
j_gene: TRBJ2-2
abundance: few
CDR3aa: CASSSYDRATGELFF
CDR3nt: TGTGCCAGCAGCTCTTACGACAGGGCCACCGGGGAGCTGTTTTTT

d_gene: NA
v_gene: TRBV4-1
j_gene: TRBJ1-5
abundance: NA
CDR3aa: CASSQAGDQPQHF
CDR3nt: TGCGCCAGCAGCCAAGCGGGGGATCAGCCCCAGCATTTT

d_gene: NA
v_gene: TRBV5-4
j_gene: TRBJ2-7
abundance: few
CDR3aa: CASSPPGSSYEQYF
CDR3nt: TGTGCCAGCAGCCCCCCGGGGAGCTCCTACGAGCAGTACTTC

d_gene: NA
v_gene: TRBV5-4
j_gene: TRBJ2-1
abundance: NA
CDR3aa: CASSLGGPGEQFF
CDR3nt: TGTGCCAGCAGCCTGGGGGGCCCAGGGGAGCAGTTCTTC

d_gene: NA
v_gene: TRBV5-4
j_gene: TRBJ1-2
abundance: once
CDR3aa: CASSLDTANYGYTF
CDR3nt: TGTGCCAGCAGCTTGGACACGGCTAACTATGGCTACACCTTC

d_gene: NA
v_gene: TRBV10-3
j_gene: TRBJ2-1
abundance: NA
CDR3aa: CAITLQGYGEQFF
CDR3nt: TGTGCCATCACCCTTCAGGGTTATGGCGAGCAGTTCTTC

d_gene: NA
v_gene: TRBV9
j_gene: TRBJ2-2
abundance: NA
CDR3aa: CASSGGGIANTGELFF
CDR3nt: TGTGCCAGTTCCGGGGGCGGGATAGCGAACACCGGGGAGCTGTTTTTT

d_gene: NA
v_gene: TRBV5-4
j_gene: TRBJ1-6
abundance: few
CDR3aa: CASRAGPQRDSPLHF
CDR3nt: TGTGCCAGCAGGGCCGGGCCTCAACGGGATTCACCCCTCCACTTT

d_gene: NA
v_gene: TRBV5-1
j_gene: TRBJ2-1
abundance: NA
CDR3aa: CASSLGQGPYNEQFF
CDR3nt: TGCGCCAGCAGCTTAGGTCAGGGACCCTACAATGAGCAGTTCTTC

d_gene: TRBD1
v_gene: TRBV7-2
j_gene: TRBJ1-2
abundance: NA
CDR3aa: CASSSDRGPFGYTF
CDR3nt: TGTGCCAGCAGCTCAGACAGGGGGCCTTTTGGCTACACCTTC

d_gene: TRBD2
v_gene: TRBV7-2
j_gene: TRBJ2-5
abundance: NA
CDR3aa: CASGGGETQYF
CDR3nt: TGTGCCAGCGGGGGGGGAGAGACCCAGTACTTC

d_gene: NA
v_gene: TRBV20-1
j_gene: TRBJ1-2
abundance: once
CDR3aa: CSGREDYGYTF
CDR3nt: TGCAGTGGCAGAGAGGACTATGGCTACACCTTC

d_gene: TRBD1
v_gene: TRBV5-1
j_gene: TRBJ1-4
abundance: NA
CDR3aa: CASTLGGTDNEKLFF
CDR3nt: TGCGCCAGCACTCTGGGAGGGACAGATAATGAAAAACTGTTTTTT

d_gene: TRBD1
v_gene: TRBV5-4
j_gene: TRBJ2-7
abundance: NA
CDR3aa: CASSLASETGYYEQYF
CDR3nt: TGTGCCAGCAGCTTAGCCAGTGAGACAGGGTACTACGAGCAGTACTTC

d_gene: NA
v_gene: TRBV6-6
j_gene: TRBJ1-5
abundance: NA
CDR3aa: CASKKLGQNNQPQHF
CDR3nt: TGTGCCAGCAAAAAACTCGGACAAAATAATCAGCCCCAGCATTTT

d_gene: TRBD1
v_gene: TRBV4-1
j_gene: TRBJ1-2
abundance: few
CDR3aa: CASSQDDLDRIYGYTF
CDR3nt: TGCGCCAGCAGCCAAGATGATTTGGACAGGATCTATGGCTACACCTTC

d_gene: TRBD1
v_gene: TRBV18
j_gene: TRBJ1-2
abundance: NA
CDR3aa: CASSTQGLVGYTF
CDR3nt: TGTGCCAGCTCAACACAGGGGTTGGTTGGCTACACCTTC

d_gene: NA
v_gene: TRBV10-3
j_gene: TRBJ1-4
abundance: NA
CDR3aa: CAISDAQGRNEKLFF
CDR3nt: TGTGCCATCAGTGACGCTCAGGGTAGAAATGAAAAACTGTTTTTT

d_gene: NA
v_gene: TRBV14
j_gene: TRBJ1-1
abundance: few
CDR3aa: CASSRGDRRAFF
CDR3nt: TGTGCCAGCAGCCGAGGGGATCGGCGAGCTTTCTTT

d_gene: TRBD1
v_gene: TRBV6-5
j_gene: TRBJ1-4
abundance: NA
CDR3aa: CASSYRGQMGEKLFF
CDR3nt: TGTGCCAGCAGTTACCGGGGACAGATGGGAGAAAAACTGTTTTTT

d_gene: NA
v_gene: TRBV5-4
j_gene: TRBJ2-7
abundance: NA
CDR3aa: CASSLGRTAVYEQYF
CDR3nt: TGTGCCAGCAGCTTGGGGAGGACAGCGGTCTACGAGCAGTACTTC

d_gene: NA
v_gene: TRBV7-2
j_gene: TRBJ2-1
abundance: NA
CDR3aa: CASSSNRYNEQFF
CDR3nt: TGTGCCAGCAGCTCCAACAGGTACAATGAGCAGTTCTTC

d_gene: NA
v_gene: TRBV7-9
j_gene: TRBJ2-5
abundance: NA
CDR3aa: CASSQYQETQYF
CDR3nt: TGTGCCAGCAGCCAGTACCAAGAGACCCAGTACTTC